This entry concerns a single T cell receptor beta chain. This clonotype was observed many times. This clone's antigen is unknown. No qualities accompany the bases; no much larger clone lies one base away. Library construction relied on RT-PCR. Sequenced using a NextSeq 550. TCRdb reran the public reads through fastp at Q25 and MiXCR, keeping productive beta chains. A single entry per CDR3 protein holds the most common genes and DNA from its merged rows. This sample has over 150,000 distinct CDR3 sequences in its table, and 25% to 35% of those were observed once. The ten top clones hold 3.2% of the sample. These data belong to a study of patients and donors after allogeneic stem cell transplantation (dated by TCRdb to 2018 to 2021). The sequenced sample was blood, either unsorted or a sorted T cell fraction (not recorded which). This receptor was obtained from a human donor who was either an allogeneic HSCT recipient or a stem cell or donor lymphocyte infusion donor (not recorded which). It is not recorded whose cells these are; they may come from a transplant donor.

The DNA sequence is given as TGTGCCAGCAGTTACCATTCACAGGGCACTGAAGCTTTCTTT. Protein translation: CASSYHSQGTEAFF. The V and J genes are TRBV6-2 or TRBV6-3 and TRBJ1-1, with TRBD1 tentatively as D gene (6 bases match). V gives up 2 bases and J gives up 4 bases, and the segment between their germline ends measures 11 bases. CDR1 MNHEY and CDR2 SVGEGT were looked up in the germline V gene. Including the terminal cysteine and phenylalanine, the CDR3 comprises 14 residues. This entry keeps only the CDR3 DNA: 42 bases, framed from base 1.